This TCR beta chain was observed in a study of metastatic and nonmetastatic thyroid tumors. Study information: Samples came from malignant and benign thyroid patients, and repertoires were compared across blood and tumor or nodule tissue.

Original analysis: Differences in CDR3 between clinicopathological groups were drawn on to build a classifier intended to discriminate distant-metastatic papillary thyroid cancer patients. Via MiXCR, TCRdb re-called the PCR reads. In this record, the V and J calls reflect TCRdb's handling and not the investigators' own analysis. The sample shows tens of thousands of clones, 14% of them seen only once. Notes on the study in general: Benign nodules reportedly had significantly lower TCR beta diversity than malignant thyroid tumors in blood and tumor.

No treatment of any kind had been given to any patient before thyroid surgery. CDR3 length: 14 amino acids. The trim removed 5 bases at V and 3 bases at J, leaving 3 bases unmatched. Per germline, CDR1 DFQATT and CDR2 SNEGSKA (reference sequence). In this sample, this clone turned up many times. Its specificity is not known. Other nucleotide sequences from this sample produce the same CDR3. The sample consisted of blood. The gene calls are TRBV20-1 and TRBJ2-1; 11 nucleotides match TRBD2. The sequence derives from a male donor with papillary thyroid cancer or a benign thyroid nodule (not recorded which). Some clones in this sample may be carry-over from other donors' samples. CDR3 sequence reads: CSAGGTSGYNEQFF. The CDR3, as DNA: TGCAGTGCTGGAGGGACTAGCGGCTACAATGAGCAGTTCTTC.